This record covers a single T cell receptor beta chain. The authors made cDNA by 5'RACE with 10-nucleotide random UMIs. Using its own MiXCR run on the 5' RACE reads, TCRdb lists one record per CDR3 protein. The sample consists of approximately 77,000 distinct CDR3 sequences, roughly 9% of them appearing once. The study drew its healthy controls from blood bank volunteers in Maryland, USA. Unsorted libraries used 2 million PBMCs kept at -80 degrees C. The record originates from a study of neurological immune-mediated disorders. The trim removed 6 bases at V and 0 bases at J, leaving 8 bases unmatched. Per germline, CDR1 MDHEN and CDR2 SYDVKM. There are 15 residues in the CDR3.

Specimen: PBMCs. This chain uses TRBV28 with TRBJ2-7, with TRBD1 identical over 7 bases. The sequence came from a man aged 45-65 years in good health. The CDR3 nucleotides are TGTGCCAGCAGACCTGGACAGGCGAACTCCTACGAGCAGTACTTC. This sequence encodes CASRPGQANSYEQYF.